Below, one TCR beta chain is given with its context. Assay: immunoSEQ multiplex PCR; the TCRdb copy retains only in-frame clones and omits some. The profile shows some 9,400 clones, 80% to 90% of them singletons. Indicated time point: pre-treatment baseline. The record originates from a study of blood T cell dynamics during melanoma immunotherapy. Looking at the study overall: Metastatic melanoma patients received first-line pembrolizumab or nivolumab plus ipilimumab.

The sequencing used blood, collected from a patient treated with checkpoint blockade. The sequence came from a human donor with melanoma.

The CDR3 sequence: CASSPTAGGSYNEQFF. In nucleotides, the CDR3 is TGTGCCAGCAGCCCGACGGCAGGGGGATCCTACAATGAGCAGTTCTTC. The chain employs TRBV9 and TRBJ2-1; 7 bases are shared with TRBD1. This CDR3 is built from 16 residues. Looked up from germline, CDR1 is SGDLS and CDR2 is YYNGEE. Trimming removed 4 bases from V and 1 base from J; junction bases left unmatched: 8.